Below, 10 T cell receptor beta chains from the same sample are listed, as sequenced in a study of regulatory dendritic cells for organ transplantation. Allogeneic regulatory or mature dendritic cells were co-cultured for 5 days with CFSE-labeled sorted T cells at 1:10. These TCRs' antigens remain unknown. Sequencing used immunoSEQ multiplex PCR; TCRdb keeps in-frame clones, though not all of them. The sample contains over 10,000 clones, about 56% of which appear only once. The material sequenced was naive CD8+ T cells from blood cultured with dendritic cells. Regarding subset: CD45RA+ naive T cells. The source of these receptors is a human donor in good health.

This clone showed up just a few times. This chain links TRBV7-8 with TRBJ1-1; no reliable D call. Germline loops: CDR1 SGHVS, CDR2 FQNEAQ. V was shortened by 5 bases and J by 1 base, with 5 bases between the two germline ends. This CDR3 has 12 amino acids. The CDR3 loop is CASSPQNTEAFF. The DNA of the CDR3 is TGTGCCAGCAGCCCACAGAACACTGAAGCTTTCTTT. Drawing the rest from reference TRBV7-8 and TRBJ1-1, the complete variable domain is GAGVSQSPRYKVAKRGQDVALRCDPISGHVSLFWYQQALGQGPEFLTYFQNEAQLDKSGLPSDRFFAERPEGSVSTLKIQRTQQEDSAVYLCASSPQNTEAFFGQGTRLTVV.

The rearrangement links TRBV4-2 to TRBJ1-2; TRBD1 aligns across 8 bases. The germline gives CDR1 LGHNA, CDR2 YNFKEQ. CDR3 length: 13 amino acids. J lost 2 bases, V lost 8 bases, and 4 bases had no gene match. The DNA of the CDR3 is TGTGCCAGCGGACAGGGAGGGAACTATGGCTACACCTTC. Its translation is CASGQGGNYGYTF.

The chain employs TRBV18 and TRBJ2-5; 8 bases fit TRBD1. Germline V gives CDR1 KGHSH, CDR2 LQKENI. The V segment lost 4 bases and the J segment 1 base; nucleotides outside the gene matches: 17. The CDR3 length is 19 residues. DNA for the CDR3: TGTGCCAGCTCACTCGCCGGGACAGGAGAATTCATCTTCCAAGAGACCCAGTACTTC. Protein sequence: CASSLAGTGEFIFQETQYF.

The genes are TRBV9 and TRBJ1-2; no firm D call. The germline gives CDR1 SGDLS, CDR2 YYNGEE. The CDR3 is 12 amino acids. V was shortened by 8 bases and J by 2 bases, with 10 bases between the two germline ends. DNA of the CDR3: TGTGCCAGTCGACACACCAACTATGGCTACACCTTC. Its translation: CASRHTNYGYTF.

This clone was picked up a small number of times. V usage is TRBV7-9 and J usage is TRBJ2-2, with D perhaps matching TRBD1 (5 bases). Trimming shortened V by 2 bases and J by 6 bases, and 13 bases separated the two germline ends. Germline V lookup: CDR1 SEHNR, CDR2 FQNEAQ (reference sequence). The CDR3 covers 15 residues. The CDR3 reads CASSLPSGSAGELFF. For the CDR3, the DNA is TGTGCCAGCAGCTTACCCTCAGGGTCCGCCGGGGAGCTGTTTTTT.

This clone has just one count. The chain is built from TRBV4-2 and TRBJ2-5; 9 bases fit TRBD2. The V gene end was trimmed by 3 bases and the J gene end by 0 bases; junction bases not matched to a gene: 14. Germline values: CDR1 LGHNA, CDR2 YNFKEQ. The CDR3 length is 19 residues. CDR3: CASSQEGGLAGSYQETQYF. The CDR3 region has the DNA TGTGCCAGCAGCCAGGAAGGCGGGCTAGCGGGGAGTTACCAAGAGACCCAGTACTTC.

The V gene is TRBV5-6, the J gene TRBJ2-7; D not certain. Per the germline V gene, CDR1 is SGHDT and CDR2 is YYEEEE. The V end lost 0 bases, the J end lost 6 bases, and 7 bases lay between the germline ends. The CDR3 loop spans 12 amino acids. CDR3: CASSLVVGEQYF. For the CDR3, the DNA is TGTGCCAGCAGCTTGGTGGTCGGCGAGCAGTACTTC.

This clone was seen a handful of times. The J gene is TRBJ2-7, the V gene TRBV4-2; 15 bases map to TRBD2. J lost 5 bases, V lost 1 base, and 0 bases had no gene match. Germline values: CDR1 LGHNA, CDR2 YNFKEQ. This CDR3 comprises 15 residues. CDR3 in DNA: TGTGCCAGCAGCCAAGGGACTAGCGGGGGGGACGAGCAGTACTTC. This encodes CASSQGTSGGDEQYF.

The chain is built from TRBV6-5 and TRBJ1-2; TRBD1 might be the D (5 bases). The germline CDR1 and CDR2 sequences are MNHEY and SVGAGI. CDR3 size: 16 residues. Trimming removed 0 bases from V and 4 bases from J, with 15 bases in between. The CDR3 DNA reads TGTGCCAGCAGTTACTCGATAAGTACAGGATTCTATGGCTACACCTTC. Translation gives CASSYSISTGFYGYTF.

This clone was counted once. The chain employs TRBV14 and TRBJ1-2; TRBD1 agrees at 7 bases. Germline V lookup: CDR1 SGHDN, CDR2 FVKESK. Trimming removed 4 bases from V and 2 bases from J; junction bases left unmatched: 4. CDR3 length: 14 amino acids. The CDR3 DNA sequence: TGTGCCAGCAGCCGACGGACAGGAAACTATGGCTACACCTTC. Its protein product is CASSRRTGNYGYTF. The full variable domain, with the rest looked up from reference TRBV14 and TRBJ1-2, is EAGVTQFPSHSVIEKGQTVTLRCDPISGHDNLYWYRRVMGKEIKFLLHFVKESKQDESGMPNNRFLAERTGGTYSTLKVQPAELEDSGVYFCASSRRTGNYGYTFGSGTRLTVV.